This record concerns one T cell receptor beta chain sequence. What it binds is not known. This entry comes from a study of PD-1 blockade in mismatch repair-deficient tumors. TCRs were sequenced from a few patients responding to pembrolizumab. Profiling relied on immunoSEQ multiplex PCR, and the TCRdb table lists in-frame clones only, not all of them. The table includes some 70,000 clones, approximately 82% detected once. Study observations and caveats: Tumor-resident clones, often undetectable pretreatment in blood, expanded then contracted after pembrolizumab.

J lost 4 bases, V lost 4 bases, and 10 bases had no gene match. CDR3 length equals 18 residues. In germline, CDR1 is LNHDA, CDR2 SQIVND (reference sequence). The sequence derives from an adult with mismatch repair-deficient cancer. The sample in question was peripheral blood, obtained 2 weeks after starting pembrolizumab. This chain uses TRBV19 with TRBJ2-3, with 14 bases fitting TRBD2. This chain's CDR3 is CASSTPRTSGRRADTQYF. The CDR3 bases are TGTGCCAGTAGTACCCCACGGACTAGCGGGAGGAGGGCAGATACGCAGTATTTT.